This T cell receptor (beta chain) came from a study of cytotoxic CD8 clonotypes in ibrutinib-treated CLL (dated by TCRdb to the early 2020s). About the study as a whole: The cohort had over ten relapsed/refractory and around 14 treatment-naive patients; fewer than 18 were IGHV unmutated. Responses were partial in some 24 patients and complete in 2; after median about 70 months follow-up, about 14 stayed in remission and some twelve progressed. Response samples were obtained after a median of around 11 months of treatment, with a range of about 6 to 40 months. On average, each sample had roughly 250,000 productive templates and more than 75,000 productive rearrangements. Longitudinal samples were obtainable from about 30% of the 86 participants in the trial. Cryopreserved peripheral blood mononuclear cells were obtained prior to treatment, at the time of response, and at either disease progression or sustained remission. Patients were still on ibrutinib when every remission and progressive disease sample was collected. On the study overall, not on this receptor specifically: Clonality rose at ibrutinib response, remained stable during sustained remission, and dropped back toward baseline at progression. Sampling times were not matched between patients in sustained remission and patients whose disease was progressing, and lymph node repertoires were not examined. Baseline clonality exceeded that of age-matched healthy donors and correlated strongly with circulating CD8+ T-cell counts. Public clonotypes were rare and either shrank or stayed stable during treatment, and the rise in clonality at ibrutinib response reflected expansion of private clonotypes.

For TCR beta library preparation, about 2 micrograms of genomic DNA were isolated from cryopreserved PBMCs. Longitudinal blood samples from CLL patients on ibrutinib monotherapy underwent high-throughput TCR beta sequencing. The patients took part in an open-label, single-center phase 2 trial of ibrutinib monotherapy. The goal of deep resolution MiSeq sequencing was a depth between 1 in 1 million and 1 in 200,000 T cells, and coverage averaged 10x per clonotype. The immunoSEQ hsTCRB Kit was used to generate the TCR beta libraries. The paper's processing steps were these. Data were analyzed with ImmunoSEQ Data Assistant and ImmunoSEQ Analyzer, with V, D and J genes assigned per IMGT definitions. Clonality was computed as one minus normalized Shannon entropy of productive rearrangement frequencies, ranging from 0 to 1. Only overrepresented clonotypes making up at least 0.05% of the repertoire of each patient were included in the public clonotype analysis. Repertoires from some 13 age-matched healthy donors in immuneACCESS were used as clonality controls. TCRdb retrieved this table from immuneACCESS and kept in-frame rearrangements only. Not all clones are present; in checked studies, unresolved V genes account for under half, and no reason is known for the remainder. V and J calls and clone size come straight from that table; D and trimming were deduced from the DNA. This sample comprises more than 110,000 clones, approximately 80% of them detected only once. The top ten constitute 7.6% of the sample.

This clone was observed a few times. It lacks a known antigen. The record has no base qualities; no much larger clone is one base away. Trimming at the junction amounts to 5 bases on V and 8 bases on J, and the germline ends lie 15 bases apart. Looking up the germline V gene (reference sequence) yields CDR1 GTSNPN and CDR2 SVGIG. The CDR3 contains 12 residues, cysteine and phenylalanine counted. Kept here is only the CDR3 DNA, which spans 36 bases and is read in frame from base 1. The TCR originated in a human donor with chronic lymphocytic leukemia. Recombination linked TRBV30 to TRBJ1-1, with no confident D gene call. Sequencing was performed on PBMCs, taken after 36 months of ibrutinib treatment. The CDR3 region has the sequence CAWRRFGGEAFF. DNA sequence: TGTGCCTGGCGGAGGTTCGGCGGAGAAGCTTTCTTT. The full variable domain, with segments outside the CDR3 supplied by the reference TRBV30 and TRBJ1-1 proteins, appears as SQTIHQWPATLVQPVGSPLSLECTVEGTSNPNLYWYRQAAGRGLQLLFYSVGIGQISSEVPQNLSASRPQDRQFILSSKKLLLSDSGFYLCAWRRFGGEAFFGQGTRLTVV.